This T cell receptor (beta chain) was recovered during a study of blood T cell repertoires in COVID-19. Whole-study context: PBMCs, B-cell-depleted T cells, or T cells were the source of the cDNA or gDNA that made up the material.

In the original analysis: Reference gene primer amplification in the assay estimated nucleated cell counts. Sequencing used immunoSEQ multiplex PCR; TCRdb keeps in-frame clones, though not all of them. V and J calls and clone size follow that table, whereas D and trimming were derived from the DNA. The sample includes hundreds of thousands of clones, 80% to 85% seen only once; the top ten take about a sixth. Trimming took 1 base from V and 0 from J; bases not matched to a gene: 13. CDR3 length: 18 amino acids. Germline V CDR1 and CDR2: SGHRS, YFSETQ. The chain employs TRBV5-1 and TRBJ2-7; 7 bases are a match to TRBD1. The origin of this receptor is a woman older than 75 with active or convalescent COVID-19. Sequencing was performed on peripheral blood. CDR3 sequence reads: CASSLYSLRQGDSYEQYF. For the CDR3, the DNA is TGCGCCAGCAGCTTGTATTCCCTACGACAGGGAGACTCCTACGAGCAGTACTTC.